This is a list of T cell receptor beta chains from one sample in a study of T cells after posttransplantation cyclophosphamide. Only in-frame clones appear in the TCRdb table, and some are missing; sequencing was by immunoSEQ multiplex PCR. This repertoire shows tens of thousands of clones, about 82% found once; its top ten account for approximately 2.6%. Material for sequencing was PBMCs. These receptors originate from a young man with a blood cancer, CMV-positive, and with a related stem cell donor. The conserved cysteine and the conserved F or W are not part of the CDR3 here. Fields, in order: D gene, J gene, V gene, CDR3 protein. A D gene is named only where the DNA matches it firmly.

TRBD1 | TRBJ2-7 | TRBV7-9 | ASSYTGTASYEQY
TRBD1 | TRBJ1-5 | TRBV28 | ASRYPGGGQPQH
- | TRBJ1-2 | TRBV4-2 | ASSLYSNGYT
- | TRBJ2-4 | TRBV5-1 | ASTGENKNIQY
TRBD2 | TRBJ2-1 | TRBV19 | ASSRGGRDNEQF
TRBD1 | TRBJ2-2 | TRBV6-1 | ASSAQRTGSGELF
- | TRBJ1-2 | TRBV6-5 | ASSLPGSYGYT
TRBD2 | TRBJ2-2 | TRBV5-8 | ASRPLAGDYTGELF
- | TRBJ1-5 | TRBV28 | ASSSAQGNQPQH
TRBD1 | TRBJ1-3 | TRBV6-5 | ASSYSGTAFGNTIY
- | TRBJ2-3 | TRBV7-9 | ASSPDYGRTDTQY
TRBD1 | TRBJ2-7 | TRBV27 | ASSLGPGQGIHEQY
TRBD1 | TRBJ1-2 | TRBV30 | ASTGNYGYT
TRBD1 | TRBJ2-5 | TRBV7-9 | ASSSTGTEKKETQY
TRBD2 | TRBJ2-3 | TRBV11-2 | ASSLDVTSGPLLRAQY
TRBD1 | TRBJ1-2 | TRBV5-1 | ASSLGQGWDGYT
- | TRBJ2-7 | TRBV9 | ASSGEISYEQY
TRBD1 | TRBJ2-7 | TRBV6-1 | ASYTTGTGSYEQY
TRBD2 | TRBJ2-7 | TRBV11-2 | ASSLSQGGYEQY
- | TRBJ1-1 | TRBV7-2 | ASRDSLSANTEAF
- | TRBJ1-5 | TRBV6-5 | ASSSGGEGQPQH
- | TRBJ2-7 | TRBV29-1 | SVVPSRLDEQY
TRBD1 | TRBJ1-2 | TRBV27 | ASSPRQGANYGYT
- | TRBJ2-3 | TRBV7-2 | ASSYDYTSTDTQY
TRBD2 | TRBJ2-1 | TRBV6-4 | ASNRNGGCYNEQF
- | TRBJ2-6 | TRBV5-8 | ASTFLNSGANVLT
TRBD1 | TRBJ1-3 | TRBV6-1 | ASRTGGSGNTIY
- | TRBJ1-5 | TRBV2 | AGNTGDNQPQH
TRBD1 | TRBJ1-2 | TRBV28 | ASSLGQGASGYT
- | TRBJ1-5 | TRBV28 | ASSFANSNQPQH
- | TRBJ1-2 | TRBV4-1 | ASSQFGGYT
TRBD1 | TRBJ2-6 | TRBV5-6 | ASSLFGTGGAPGANVLT
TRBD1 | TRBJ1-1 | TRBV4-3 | ASSQGTGTSEAF
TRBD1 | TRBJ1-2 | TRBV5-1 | ASSPQGYYGYT
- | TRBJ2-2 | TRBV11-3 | ASSQNVAFTGELF
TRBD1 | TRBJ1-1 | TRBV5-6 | ASSLEGGYTEAF
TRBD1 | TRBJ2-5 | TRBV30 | AWASGQGKETQY
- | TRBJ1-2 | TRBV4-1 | ASSQVLPRTVYGGT
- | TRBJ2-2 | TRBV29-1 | SAYLGQVTGELF
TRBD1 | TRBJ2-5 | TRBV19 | ASTRDRGPQETQY
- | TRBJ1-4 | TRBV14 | ASSQVTGWSEKLF
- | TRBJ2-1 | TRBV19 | ASSPGNSWYNEQF
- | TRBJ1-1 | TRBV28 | ASSEMNTEAF